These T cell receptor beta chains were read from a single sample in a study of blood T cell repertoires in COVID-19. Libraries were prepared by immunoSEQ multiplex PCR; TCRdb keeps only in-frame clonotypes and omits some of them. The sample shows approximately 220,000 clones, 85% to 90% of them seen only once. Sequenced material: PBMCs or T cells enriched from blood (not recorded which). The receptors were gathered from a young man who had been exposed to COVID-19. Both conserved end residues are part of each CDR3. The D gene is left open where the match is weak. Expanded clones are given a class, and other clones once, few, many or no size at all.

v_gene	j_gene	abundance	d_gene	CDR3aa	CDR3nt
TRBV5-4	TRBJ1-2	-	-	CASSLDQGQDGYTF	TGTGCCAGCAGCTTGGACCAGGGTCAGGATGGCTACACCTTC
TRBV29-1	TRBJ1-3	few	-	CSVAGWTGNTIYF	TGCAGCGTTGCGGGGTGGACTGGAAACACCATATATTTT
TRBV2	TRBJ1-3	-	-	CASSDQASRVTIYF	TGTGCCAGCAGTGATCAGGCCTCCCGAGTTACCATATATTTT
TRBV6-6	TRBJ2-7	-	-	CASSSTVPEQYF	TGTGCCAGCAGTTCCACAGTTCCCGAGCAGTACTTC
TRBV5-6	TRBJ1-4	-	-	CASSPTGLGESSEKLFF	TGTGCCAGCAGCCCTACAGGTCTCGGAGAGAGTAGTGAAAAACTGTTTTTT
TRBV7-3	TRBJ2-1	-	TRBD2	CASSLNPPGTTNEQFF	TGTGCCAGCAGCTTAAACCCCCCCGGGACTACCAATGAGCAGTTCTTC
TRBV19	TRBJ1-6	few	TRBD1	CASSITGGYSPLHF	TGTGCCAGTAGTATTACAGGGGGCTACTCACCCCTCCACTTT
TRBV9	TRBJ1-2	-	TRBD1	CASSVRDSLRGYTF	TGTGCCAGCAGCGTCCGGGACAGCCTTCGTGGCTACACCTTC
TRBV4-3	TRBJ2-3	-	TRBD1	CASSQSGGRADTQYF	TGCGCCAGCAGCCAGTCAGGGGGACGCGCAGATACGCAGTATTTT
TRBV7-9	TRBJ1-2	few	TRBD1	CASSLVGDRGRANYGYTF	TGTGCCAGCAGCTTAGTCGGAGACAGGGGGCGAGCTAACTATGGCTACACCTTC
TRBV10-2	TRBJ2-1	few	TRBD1	CASRRQGASYNEQFF	TGCGCCAGCAGGAGGCAGGGGGCATCCTACAATGAGCAGTTCTTC
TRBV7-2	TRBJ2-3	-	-	CASSLAGGRDTQYF	TGTGCCAGCAGCTTAGCCGGCGGAAGAGATACGCAGTATTTT
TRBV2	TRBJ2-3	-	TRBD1	CASSKKQGTAGADTQYF	TGTGCCAGCAGTAAAAAACAGGGGACCGCTGGTGCAGATACGCAGTATTTT
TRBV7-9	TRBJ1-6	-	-	CASSLGERGYNSPLHF	TGTGCCAGCAGCTTAGGTGAAAGGGGTTATAATTCACCCCTCCACTTT
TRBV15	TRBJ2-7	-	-	CATSSESYGGYEQYF	TGTGCCACCAGCAGTGAAAGTTACGGAGGTTACGAGCAGTACTTC
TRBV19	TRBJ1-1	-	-	CATTEHTEAFF	TGTGCCACCACCGAGCACACTGAAGCTTTCTTT
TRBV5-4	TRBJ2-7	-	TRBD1	CASSRGQGVTEYEQYF	TGTGCCAGCAGCCGGGGACAGGGGGTCACCGAATACGAGCAGTACTTC
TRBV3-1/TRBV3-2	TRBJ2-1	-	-	CASSQDLGRGLNEQFF	TGTGCCAGCAGCCAAGATTTAGGGCGGGGGCTCAATGAGCAGTTCTTC
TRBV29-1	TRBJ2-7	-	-	CSVGGQPGLSSYEQYF	TGCAGCGTTGGGGGCCAACCGGGACTTAGCTCCTACGAGCAGTACTTC
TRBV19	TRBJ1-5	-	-	CASSPSGEQPQHF	TGTGCCAGTAGTCCGTCAGGGGAACAGCCCCAGCATTTT
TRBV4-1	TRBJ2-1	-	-	CASSRMVAGAVEQFF	TGCGCCAGCAGCCGAATGGTAGCAGGGGCGGTTGAGCAGTTCTTC
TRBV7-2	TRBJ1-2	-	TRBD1	CASSFVYRDSRYGYTF	TGTGCCAGCAGCTTCGTATACAGGGACAGTAGATATGGCTACACCTTC
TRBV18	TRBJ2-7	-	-	CASSTAPTTELHNEQYF	TGTGCCAGCTCAACCGCACCCACGACGGAGCTTCACAACGAGCAGTACTTC
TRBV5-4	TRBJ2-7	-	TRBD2	CASSPYGGGNTYF	TGTGCCAGCAGCCCTTATGGGGGGGGAAATACATACTTC
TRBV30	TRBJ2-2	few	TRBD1	CAWSRAGGGLRELFF	TGTGCCTGGAGTAGAGCAGGGGGCGGCCTCCGGGAGCTGTTTTTT
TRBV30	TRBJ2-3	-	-	CAWVRRGVSDTQYF	TGTGCCTGGGTTCGGAGGGGAGTATCAGATACGCAGTATTTT
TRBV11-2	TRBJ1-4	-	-	CASRSIRGTNEKLFF	TGTGCCAGCAGATCAATTCGGGGAACTAATGAAAAACTGTTTTTT
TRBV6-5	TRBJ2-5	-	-	CASSLEGTQYF	TGTGCCAGCAGTCTGGAGGGGACCCAGTACTTC
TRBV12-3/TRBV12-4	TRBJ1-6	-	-	CASRFDRNSPLHF	TGTGCCAGCAGGTTCGACAGAAATTCACCCCTCCACTTT
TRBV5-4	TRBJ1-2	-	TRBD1	CASSSGQGGYGYTF	TGTGCCAGCAGCTCCGGACAGGGCGGCTATGGCTACACCTTC
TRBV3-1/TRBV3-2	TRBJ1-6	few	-	CASSQVVGAGERSPLHF	TGTGCCAGCAGCCAAGTTGTTGGAGCAGGGGAGAGATCACCCCTCCACTTT